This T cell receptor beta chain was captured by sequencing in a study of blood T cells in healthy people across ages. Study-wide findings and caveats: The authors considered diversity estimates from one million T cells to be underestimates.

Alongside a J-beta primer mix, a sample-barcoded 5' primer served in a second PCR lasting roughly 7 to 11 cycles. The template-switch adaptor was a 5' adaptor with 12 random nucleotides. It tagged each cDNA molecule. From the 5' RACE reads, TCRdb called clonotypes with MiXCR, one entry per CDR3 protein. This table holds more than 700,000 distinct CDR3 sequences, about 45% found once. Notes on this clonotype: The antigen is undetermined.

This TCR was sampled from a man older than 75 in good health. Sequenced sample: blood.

CDR3 sequence (DNA): TGTGCCAGCAGCTTAAATCGGGTCAACTCGGAGACCCAGTACTTC. This gives the protein CASSLNRVNSETQYF. The chain is built from TRBV7-3 and TRBJ2-7; D is uncertain. The J call may be wrong; the DNA end is better matched by TRBJ2-5. There are 15 residues in the CDR3. Germline CDR1 is SGHTA and CDR2 is FQGTGA.